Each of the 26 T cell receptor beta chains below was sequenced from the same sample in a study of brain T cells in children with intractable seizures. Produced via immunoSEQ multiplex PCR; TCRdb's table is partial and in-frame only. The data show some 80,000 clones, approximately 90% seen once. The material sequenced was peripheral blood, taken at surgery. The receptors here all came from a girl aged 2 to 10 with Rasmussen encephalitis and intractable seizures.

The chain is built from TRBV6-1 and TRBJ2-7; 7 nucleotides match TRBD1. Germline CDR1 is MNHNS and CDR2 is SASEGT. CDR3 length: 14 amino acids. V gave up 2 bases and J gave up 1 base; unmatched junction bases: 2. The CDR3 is CASSENRGSYEQYF. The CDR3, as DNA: TGTGCCAGCAGTGAAAACAGGGGATCCTACGAGCAGTACTTC.

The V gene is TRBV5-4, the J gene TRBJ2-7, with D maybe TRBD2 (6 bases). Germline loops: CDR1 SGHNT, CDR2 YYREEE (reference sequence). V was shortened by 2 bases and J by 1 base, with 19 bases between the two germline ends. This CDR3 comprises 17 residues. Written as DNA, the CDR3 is TGTGCCAGCAGCTTTGGAACGGGGACTTCAAAATCCTACGAGCAGTACTTC. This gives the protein CASSFGTGTSKSYEQYF.

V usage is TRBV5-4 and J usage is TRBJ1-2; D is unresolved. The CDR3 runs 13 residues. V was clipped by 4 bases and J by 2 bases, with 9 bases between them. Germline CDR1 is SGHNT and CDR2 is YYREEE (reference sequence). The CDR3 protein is CASSQNTNYGYTF. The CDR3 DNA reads TGTGCCAGCAGCCAAAACACAAACTATGGCTACACCTTC.

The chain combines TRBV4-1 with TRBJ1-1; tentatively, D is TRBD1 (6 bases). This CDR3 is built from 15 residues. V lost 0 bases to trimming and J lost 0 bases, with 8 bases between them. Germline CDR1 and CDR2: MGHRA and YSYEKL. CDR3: CASSQERGMNTEAFF. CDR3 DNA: TGCGCCAGCAGCCAAGAGAGGGGGATGAACACTGAAGCTTTCTTT.

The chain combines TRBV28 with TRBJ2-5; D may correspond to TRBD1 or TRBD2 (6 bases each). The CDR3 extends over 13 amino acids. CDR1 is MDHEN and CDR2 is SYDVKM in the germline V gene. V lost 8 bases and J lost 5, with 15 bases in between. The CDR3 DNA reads TGTGCCAGCCGGACTACAGGGAAGGAGACCCAGTACTTC. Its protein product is CASRTTGKETQYF.

CDR3 protein: CASSIWDATGELFF. Written as DNA, the CDR3 is TGTGCCAGTAGTATATGGGATGCCACCGGGGAGCTGTTTTTT. This chain joins TRBV19 and TRBJ2-2, with D hard to call. Per germline, CDR1 LNHDA and CDR2 SQIVND (reference sequence). V was clipped by 2 bases and J by 4 bases, with 8 bases between them. The CDR3 is 14 amino acids.

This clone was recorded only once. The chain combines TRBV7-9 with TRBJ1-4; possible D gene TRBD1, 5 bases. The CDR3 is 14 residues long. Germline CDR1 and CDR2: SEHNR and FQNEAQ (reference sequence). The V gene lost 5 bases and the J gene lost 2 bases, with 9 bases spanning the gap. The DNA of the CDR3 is TGTGCCAGCAGCCGTAGGGGTACTAATGAAAAACTGTTTTTT. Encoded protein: CASSRRGTNEKLFF.

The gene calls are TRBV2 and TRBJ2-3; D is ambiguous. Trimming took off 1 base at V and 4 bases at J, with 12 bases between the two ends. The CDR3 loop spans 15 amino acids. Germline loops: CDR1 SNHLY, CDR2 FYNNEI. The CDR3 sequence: CASSEGPKVADTQYF. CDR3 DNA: TGTGCCAGCAGTGAAGGCCCGAAGGTGGCAGATACGCAGTATTTT.

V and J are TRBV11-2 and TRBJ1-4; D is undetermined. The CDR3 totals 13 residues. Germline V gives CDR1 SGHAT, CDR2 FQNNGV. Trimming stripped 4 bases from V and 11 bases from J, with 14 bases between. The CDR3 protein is CASSSRTSVKLFF. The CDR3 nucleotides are TGTGCCAGCAGCTCCAGGACTTCGGTTAAACTGTTTTTT.

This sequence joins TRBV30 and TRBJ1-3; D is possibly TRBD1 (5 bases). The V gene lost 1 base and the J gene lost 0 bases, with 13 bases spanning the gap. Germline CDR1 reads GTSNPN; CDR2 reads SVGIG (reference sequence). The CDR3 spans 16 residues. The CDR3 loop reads CAWSGVGVSSGNTIYF. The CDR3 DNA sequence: TGTGCCTGGAGTGGGGTAGGGGTCTCCTCTGGAAACACCATATATTTT. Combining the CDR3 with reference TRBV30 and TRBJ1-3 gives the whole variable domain SQTIHQWPATLVQPVGSPLSLECTVEGTSNPNLYWYRQAAGRGLQLLFYSVGIGQISSEVPQNLSASRPQDRQFILSSKKLLLSDSGFYLCAWSGVGVSSGNTIYFGEGSWLTVV.

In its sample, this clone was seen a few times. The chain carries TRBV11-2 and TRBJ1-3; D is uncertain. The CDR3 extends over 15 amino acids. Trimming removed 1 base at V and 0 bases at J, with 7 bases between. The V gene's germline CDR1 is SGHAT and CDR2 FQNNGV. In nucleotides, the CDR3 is TGTGCCAGCAGCTTAGCGCGAAACTCTGGAAACACCATATATTTT. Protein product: CASSLARNSGNTIYF.

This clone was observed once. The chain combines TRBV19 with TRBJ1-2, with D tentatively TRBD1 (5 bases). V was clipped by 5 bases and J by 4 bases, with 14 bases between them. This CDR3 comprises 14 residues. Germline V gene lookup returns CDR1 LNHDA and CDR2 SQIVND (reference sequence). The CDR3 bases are TGTGCCAGTAGTTCCTCGGGGCGGAGCTATGGCTACACCTTC. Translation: CASSSSGRSYGYTF.

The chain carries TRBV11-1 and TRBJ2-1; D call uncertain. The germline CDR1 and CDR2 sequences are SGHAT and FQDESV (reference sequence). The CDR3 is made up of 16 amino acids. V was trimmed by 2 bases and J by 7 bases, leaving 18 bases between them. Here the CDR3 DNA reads TGTGCCAGCAGCTTAAGAAACAGCGCGGAGAAAAATGAGCAGTTCTTC. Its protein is CASSLRNSAEKNEQFF.

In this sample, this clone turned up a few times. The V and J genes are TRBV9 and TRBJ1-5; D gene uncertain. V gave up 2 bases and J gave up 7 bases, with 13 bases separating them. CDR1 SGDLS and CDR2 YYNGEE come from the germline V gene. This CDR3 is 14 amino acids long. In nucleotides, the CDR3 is TGTGCCAGCAGCGTGGCAGACGGTTTCCAGCCCCAGCATTTT. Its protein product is CASSVADGFQPQHF.

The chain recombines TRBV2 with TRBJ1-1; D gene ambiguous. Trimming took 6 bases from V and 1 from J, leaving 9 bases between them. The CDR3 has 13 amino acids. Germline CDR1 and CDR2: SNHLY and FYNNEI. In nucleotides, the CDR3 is TGTGCCAGCAGGGGAGGTGGGAACACTGAAGCTTTCTTT. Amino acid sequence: CASRGGGNTEAFF.

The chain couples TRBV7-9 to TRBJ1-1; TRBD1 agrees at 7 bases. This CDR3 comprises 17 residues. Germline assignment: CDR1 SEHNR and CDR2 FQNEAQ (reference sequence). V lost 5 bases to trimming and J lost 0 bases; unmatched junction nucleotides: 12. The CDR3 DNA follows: TGTGCCAGCAGCGCGACAGGGAGTCGGGTCCTGAACACTGAAGCTTTCTTT. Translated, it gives CASSATGSRVLNTEAFF.

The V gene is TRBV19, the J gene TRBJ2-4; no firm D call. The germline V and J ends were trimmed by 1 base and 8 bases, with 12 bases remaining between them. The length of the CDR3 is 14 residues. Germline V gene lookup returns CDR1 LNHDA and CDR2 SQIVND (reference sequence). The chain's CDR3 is CASSIAVGPDIQYF. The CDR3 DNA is TGTGCCAGTAGTATAGCGGTAGGTCCAGACATTCAGTACTTC.

CDR3 in amino acids: CASSVGGLARDTQYF. In DNA form, the CDR3 reads TGTGCCAGCAGCGTAGGAGGACTAGCGCGAGATACGCAGTATTTT. V and J are TRBV9 and TRBJ2-3, with 9 bases matching TRBD2. Germline trimming cut 0 bases from V and 5 bases from J; bases unmatched to any gene: 4. Germline CDR1 and CDR2: SGDLS and YYNGEE. CDR3 length equals 15 residues.

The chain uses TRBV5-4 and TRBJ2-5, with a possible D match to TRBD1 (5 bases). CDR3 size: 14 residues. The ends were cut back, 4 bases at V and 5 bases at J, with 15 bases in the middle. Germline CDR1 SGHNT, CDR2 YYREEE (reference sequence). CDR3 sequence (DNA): TGTGCCAGCAGCACCGTTGGGGCACGGGAGACCCAGTACTTC. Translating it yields CASSTVGARETQYF.

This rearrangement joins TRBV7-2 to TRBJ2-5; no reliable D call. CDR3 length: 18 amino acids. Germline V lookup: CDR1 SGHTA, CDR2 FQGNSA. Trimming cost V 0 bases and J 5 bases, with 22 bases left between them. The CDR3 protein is CASSLALQARTLRETQYF. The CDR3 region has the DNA TGTGCCAGCAGCTTAGCCCTGCAGGCACGTACTCTTCGGGAGACCCAGTACTTC. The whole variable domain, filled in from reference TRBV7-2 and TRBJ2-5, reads GAGVSQSPSNKVTEKGKDVELRCDPISGHTALYWYRQSLGQGLEFLIYFQGNSAPDKSGLPSDRFSAERTGGSVSTLTIQRTQQEDSAVYLCASSLALQARTLRETQYFGPGTRLLVL.

CDR3 sequence: CAWSPRWGDVAEQYF. CDR3 DNA: TGTGCCTGGAGCCCGAGGTGGGGGGACGTCGCCGAGCAGTACTTC. The V call is TRBV30, the J call TRBJ2-7; the D gene is possibly TRBD2 (6 bases). Between the trimmed V and J ends, which lost 3 bases and 6 bases, there was a span of 21 bases. Germline V gene data show CDR1 as GTSNPN and CDR2 as SVGIG (reference sequence). This CDR3 has 15 residues.

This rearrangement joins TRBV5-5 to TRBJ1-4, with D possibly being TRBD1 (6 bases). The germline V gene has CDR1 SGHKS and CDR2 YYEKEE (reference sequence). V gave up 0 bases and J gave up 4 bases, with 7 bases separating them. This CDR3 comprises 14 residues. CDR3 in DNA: TGTGCCAGCAGCTTGGGAGGGGGTAATGAAAAACTGTTTTTT. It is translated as CASSLGGGNEKLFF.

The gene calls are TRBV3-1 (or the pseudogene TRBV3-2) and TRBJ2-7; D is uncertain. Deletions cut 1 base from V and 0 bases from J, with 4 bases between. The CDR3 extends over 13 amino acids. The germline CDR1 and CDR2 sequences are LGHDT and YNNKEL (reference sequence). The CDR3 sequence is CASSQGSSYEQYF. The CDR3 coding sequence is TGTGCCAGCAGCCAAGGGTCCTCCTACGAGCAGTACTTC.

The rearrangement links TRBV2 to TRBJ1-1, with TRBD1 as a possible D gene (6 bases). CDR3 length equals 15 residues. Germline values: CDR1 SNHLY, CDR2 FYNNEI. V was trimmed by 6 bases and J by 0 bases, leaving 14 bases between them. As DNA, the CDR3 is TGTGCCAGCAGGGACAGAGGGTTTATGAACACTGAAGCTTTCTTT. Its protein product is CASRDRGFMNTEAFF.

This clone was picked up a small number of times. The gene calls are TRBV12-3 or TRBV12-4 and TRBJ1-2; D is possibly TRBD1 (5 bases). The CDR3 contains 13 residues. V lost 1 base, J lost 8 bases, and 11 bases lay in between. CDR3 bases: TGTGCCAGCAGTTTAGATTCAGGGAGGGGCTACACCTTC. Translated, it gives CASSLDSGRGYTF.

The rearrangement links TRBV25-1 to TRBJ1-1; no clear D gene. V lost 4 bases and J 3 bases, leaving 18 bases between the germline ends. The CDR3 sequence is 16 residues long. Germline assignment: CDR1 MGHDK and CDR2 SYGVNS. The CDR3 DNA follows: TGTGCCAGCAGTGGACCGGGCCCCCTGGAGGACACTGAAGCTTTCTTT. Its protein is CASSGPGPLEDTEAFF.